The 12 T cell receptor beta chains below all came from one sample that was sequenced in a study of T cell repertoires in cytomegalovirus infection. TCRdb re-called the reads through MiXCR, storing one row per CDR3 protein. The data show around 490,000 distinct CDR3 sequences, about 26% seen once. Source material: PBMCs. All receptors come from a human donor in good health (CMV status not recorded). Some clones in this sample may be carry-over from other donors' samples.

This chain uses TRBV12-3 or TRBV12-4 with TRBJ1-2; 11 nucleotides line up with TRBD1. Trimming removed 7 bases from V and 8 bases from J; junction bases left unmatched: 15. CDR3 length: 16 amino acids. The CDR3 bases are TGTGCCAGCACCCCCTGGAGTGGACAGGGGGCTGGGGGCTACACCTTC. Translation: CASTPWSGQGAGGYTF.

This clonotype appeared a few times. J is TRBJ2-3 and V is TRBV6-4; no clear D gene. Trimming removed 0 bases from V and 1 base from J, with 14 bases in between. Germline V gene data show CDR1 as MRHNA and CDR2 as SNTAGT. This CDR3 has 17 residues. This CDR3 is CASSDSRSWRRTDTQYF. CDR3 nucleotides: TGTGCCAGCAGTGACTCGCGGTCCTGGCGGCGCACAGATACGCAGTATTTT.

This clonotype was counted ten times or more. This rearrangement joins TRBV12-3 or TRBV12-4 to TRBJ2-1, with a tentative D call TRBD2 (6 bases). With 5 bases removed from V and 2 bases from J, the gap between germline ends came to 16 bases. The CDR3 is made up of 16 amino acids. The CDR3 is CASSPRGLMAYNEQFF. For the CDR3, the DNA is TGTGCCAGCAGTCCGAGGGGACTGATGGCCTACAATGAGCAGTTCTTC.

This chain uses TRBV7-2 with TRBJ1-4, with D hard to call. The germline V gene encodes CDR1 SGHTA and CDR2 FQGNSA. There are 14 residues in the CDR3. V was shortened by 5 bases and J by 8 bases, with 15 bases between the two germline ends. The CDR3 coding sequence is TGTGCCAGCAGCCTCGGGAACAGTAGAGAAAAACTGTTTTTT. Its translation: CASSLGNSREKLFF.

The chain couples TRBV6-1 to TRBJ2-4, with D possibly called TRBD1 or TRBD2 (7 bases each). CDR3 size: 15 residues. The V gene lost 2 bases and the J gene lost 6 bases, with 14 bases spanning the gap. Germline values: CDR1 MNHNS, CDR2 SASEGT. CDR3 coding DNA: TGTGCCAGCAGTGAACAGGGGGGGGTCCGAAACATTCAGTACTTC. Translating it yields CASSEQGGVRNIQYF.

The chain has TRBV28 and TRBJ1-2; the D gene is possibly TRBD1 (5 bases). The CDR3 runs 15 residues. V lost 7 bases and J lost 7, with 22 bases in between. The germline CDR1 and CDR2 sequences are MDHEN and SYDVKM. CDR3 coding DNA: TGTGCCAGCATCCAATCGATCCCCCTTAGGGGTGGCTACACCTTC. Protein sequence: CASIQSIPLRGGYTF.

This rearrangement joins TRBV2 to TRBJ2-3, with 7 bases fitting TRBD2. V gave up 0 bases and J gave up 0 bases; unmatched junction bases: 0. In germline, CDR1 is SNHLY, CDR2 FYNNEI. There are 15 residues in the CDR3. In DNA form, the CDR3 reads TGTGCCAGCAGTGAAGCGGGAGGGAGCACAGATACGCAGTATTTT. Translated: CASSEAGGSTDTQYF.

The CDR3 region is CASRAGGRGETQYF. The CDR3 region has the DNA TGTGCCAGTAGGGCTGGGGGCAGGGGAGAGACCCAGTACTTC. This chain uses TRBV19 with TRBJ2-5, with D possibly matching TRBD1 (6 bases). V was cut by 6 bases and J by 4 bases, with 15 bases left in between. There are 14 residues in the CDR3. CDR1 is LNHDA, CDR2 SQIVND, per germline (reference sequence).

The J gene is TRBJ2-1, the V gene TRBV13; D may be TRBD2 (6 bases). Between the trimmed V and J ends, which lost 4 bases and 6 bases, there was a span of 19 bases. CDR1 and CDR2 from the germline V gene are PRHDT and FYEKMQ (reference sequence). The CDR3 consists of 16 residues. Here the CDR3 DNA reads TGTGCCAGCAGCTCGAAAACGCGGGGTTACCGCAATGAGCAGTTCTTC. The encoded protein is CASSSKTRGYRNEQFF.

Many counts were recorded for this clonotype. The V and J genes are TRBV7-8 and TRBJ1-5, with 7 bases identical to TRBD1. V dropped 0 bases and J dropped 3; count of bases not matched to a gene: 2. CDR1 is SGHVS, CDR2 FQNEAQ, per germline. This CDR3 region has 15 residues. The CDR3 sequence: CASSLATGTNQPQHF. The CDR3, as DNA: TGTGCCAGCAGCTTAGCGACAGGGACCAATCAGCCCCAGCATTTT.

This clonotype came up a few times. The chain links TRBV28 to TRBJ1-5; 8 nucleotides match TRBD1. J lost 2 bases, V lost 5 bases, and 8 bases had no gene match. In germline, CDR1 is MDHEN, CDR2 SYDVKM. The CDR3 runs to 16 residues. In DNA form, the CDR3 reads TGTGCCAGCAGTCCCCTAGGACAGGGCGGCAATCAGCCCCAGCATTTT. Translation: CASSPLGQGGNQPQHF.

The table lists this clonotype with a few counts. The chain couples TRBV4-2 to TRBJ1-3; no clear D gene. CDR3 length: 16 amino acids. V was cut by 3 bases and J by 4 bases, with 16 bases left in between. From germline, CDR1 is LGHNA and CDR2 YNFKEQ. The CDR3 DNA reads as TGTGCCAGCAGCCAGGACCCGACGGCGTCCGGAAACACCATATATTTT. Protein: CASSQDPTASGNTIYF.